The T cell receptor beta chain described here comes from a study of spatial heterogeneity in lung cancer. One entry per CDR3 protein results from TCRdb running MiXCR on the 5' RACE reads. In the table there are around 110,000 distinct CDR3 sequences, 9% to 15% of which are singletons. Time point defined: blood at routine non-recurrence follow-up after resection. Whole RNA came from tumor, nontumor lung or frozen PBMC and was sequenced without being sorted. This clonotype was recorded many times. Here the sequenced sample was PBMCs, taken at follow-up. The source is a male donor with early-stage non-small cell lung cancer.

The CDR3 reads CASNRPGQGVHEQYF. CDR3 sequence (DNA): TGTGCCAGCAACAGGCCGGGACAGGGTGTCCACGAGCAGTACTTC. The chain carries TRBV28 and TRBJ2-7; 9 bases line up with TRBD1. The CDR3 is 15 amino acids. Germline lookup yields CDR1 MDHEN and CDR2 SYDVKM. The junction had 12 bases not matched to a gene; V was cut back by 7 bases and J by 5 bases.